This T cell receptor (beta chain) is from a study of PD-L1 blockade in urothelial cancer. J lost 8 bases, V lost 5 bases, and 3 bases had no gene match. The CDR3 contains 12 residues. CDR1 is SGHTA, CDR2 FQGTGA, per germline. Using immunoSEQ multiplex PCR, the repertoire was profiled, and TCRdb retains in-frame clones only, with some absent. The sample consists of 40,000 to 45,000 clones, around 84% of them appearing once. Regarding time point: peripheral blood 6 weeks after treatment start. The TCR comes from an older man with urothelial cancer. The sample in question was PBMCs, obtained around atezolizumab (anti-PD-L1) treatment. The chain links TRBV7-3 to TRBJ2-1; 7 bases are a match to TRBD2. Here the CDR3 DNA reads TGTGCCAGCAGCGTGGGGGGGTATGAGCAGTTCTTC. Encoded protein: CASSVGGYEQFF.